This is a list of T cell receptor beta chains from one sample in a study of spatial heterogeneity in lung cancer. Each CDR3 protein gets one entry after TCRdb re-called the 5' RACE reads with MiXCR. The sample contains around 60,000 distinct CDR3 sequences, 8.4% of which appear only once. This material consisted of PBMCs, taken at surgery. These receptors were collected from a female donor with early-stage non-small cell lung cancer. Each CDR3 is given with its conserved first and last residue. The D gene is left open where the match is weak. Clone size is stated in some rows and not others, as once, few, many or a class when expanded.

clone_size d_call j_call v_call cdr3_nt cdr3_aa
few - TRBJ2-5 TRBV29-1 TGCAGCGTGTCGGGCCGGGGGGAGACCCAGTACTTC CSVSGRGETQYF
- TRBD1 TRBJ2-1 TRBV7-2 TGTGCCAGCAGCTTAGGCTCAGGGGGAAATGAGCAGTTCTTC CASSLGSGGNEQFF
many - TRBJ2-2 TRBV28 TGTGCCAGCAGTTTCGCGGCAGCTAACACCGGGGAGCTGTTTTTT CASSFAAANTGELFF
- TRBD2 TRBJ2-1 TRBV20-1 TGCAGTGCTATTCCGGGACTAGGCGATGAGCAGTTCTTC CSAIPGLGDEQFF
- - TRBJ1-6 TRBV11-2 TGTGCCAGCAGCGGGAGTGATTCACCCCTCCACTTT CASSGSDSPLHF
few TRBD1 TRBJ2-4 TRBV28 TGTGCCAGCAGACGAACGACAGGGGACCGGAACATTCAGTACTTC CASRRTTGDRNIQYF
- - TRBJ1-6 TRBV2 TGTGCCATCCAGGAGTGGGTCAATAATTCACCCCTCCACTTT CAIQEWVNNSPLHF
few - TRBJ2-3 TRBV4-1 TGCGCCAGCAGCCAAGATCGAGCACCCAGCACAGATACGCAGTATTTT CASSQDRAPSTDTQYF
few TRBD1 TRBJ2-5 TRBV5-1 TGCGCCAGCAGGCAAACAGGGGCACTCCGGGAGACCCAGTACTTC CASRQTGALRETQYF
many TRBD1 TRBJ1-2 TRBV7-2 TGTGCCAGCAGCCAAAGTCGGGACAGGGTTCCCTCCTATGGCTACACCTTC CASSQSRDRVPSYGYTF
few TRBD1 TRBJ2-3 TRBV7-9 TGTGCCAGCAGCCTGGGACAGGGATCAGATACGCAGTATTTT CASSLGQGSDTQYF
- TRBD1 TRBJ2-3 TRBV5-1 TGCGCCACCTCCAGGGGGAATTCGGCAGATACGCAGTATTTT CATSRGNSADTQYF
- TRBD1 TRBJ2-5 TRBV5-1 TGCGCCAGTGGACAGGGACAAGAGACCCAGTACTTC CASGQGQETQYF
few - TRBJ1-5 TRBV12-5 TGTGCTAGTGCCATCACAGGGACCGGTCAGCCCCAGCATTTT CASAITGTGQPQHF
many - TRBJ1-1 TRBV7-8 TGTGCCAGCAGCAAAGATAACACTGAAGCTTTCTTT CASSKDNTEAFF
- TRBD1 TRBJ1-5 TRBV12-3/TRBV12-4 TGTGCCAGCAGAGCCCCCGGGACAGGCAATCAGCCCCAGCATTTT CASRAPGTGNQPQHF
- - TRBJ2-1 TRBV24-1 TGTGCCACCAGTGACTCACCCCGGGGTGAGCAGTTCTTC CATSDSPRGEQFF
many TRBD1 TRBJ1-2 TRBV10-3 TGTGCCATCAGGCCGGGACAGAGCAATGGCTACACCTTC CAIRPGQSNGYTF
- TRBD1 TRBJ1-3 TRBV7-9 TGTGCCGTCCACAGGGGCGCTAGCCTAACCTCTGGAAACACCATATATTTT CAVHRGASLTSGNTIYF
few - TRBJ1-5 TRBV20-1 TGCAGTGCTAGCACCCATTATAGCAATCAGCCCCAGCATTTT CSASTHYSNQPQHF
- - TRBJ2-5 TRBV20-1 TGCAGTGCTAGAAACCCTAGCGAGCACCAAGAGACCCAGTACTTC CSARNPSEHQETQYF
- - TRBJ1-1 TRBV20-1 TGCAGTGCCCGGGAGCCACCGGAGTCTTTCTTT CSAREPPESFF
few TRBD1 TRBJ1-1 TRBV5-1 TGCGCCAGCAGCACGGACAGGGGGTTATTTTCAGGGAACACTGAAGCTTTCTTT CASSTDRGLFSGNTEAFF
few TRBD1 TRBJ2-5 TRBV18 TGTGCCAGCTCACCTGAGACAGGGGTGGAGACCCAGTACTTC CASSPETGVETQYF
many - TRBJ2-3 TRBV5-1 TGCGCCAGCAGCTCAGGGGACATTCTCACAGATACGCAGTATTTT CASSSGDILTDTQYF
- - TRBJ1-2 TRBV6-6 TGTGCCAGCAGTTACGAGGCAGGGGCAAGTGGCTACACCTTC CASSYEAGASGYTF
many - TRBJ1-6 TRBV2 TGTGCCAGCAGTCAATACACCGGGGAGAGTTCACCCCTCCACTTT CASSQYTGESSPLHF
- - TRBJ1-6 TRBV12-3/TRBV12-4 TGTGCCAGCAGTTTAGGTCTTGGAGTCCACTTT CASSLGLGVHF
- - TRBJ1-3 TRBV20-1 TGCAGTGCCCCCGGGACCGGGGCAGGAAACACCATATATTTT CSAPGTGAGNTIYF
few TRBD1 TRBJ2-2 TRBV5-4 TGTGCCAGCAGCTTGCCCGGACAGGGGTCAAGTACCGGGGAGCTGTTTTTT CASSLPGQGSSTGELFF
few - TRBJ2-1 TRBV27 TGTGCCAGCAGAAGGGACCTCTCGTACAATGAGCAGTTCTTC CASRRDLSYNEQFF
few TRBD1 TRBJ1-2 TRBV12-3/TRBV12-4 TGTGCCAGCAGTTTTAACAGGGGGGATGGCTACACCTTC CASSFNRGDGYTF
- - TRBJ1-5 TRBV27 TGTGCCAGCAGTTTTAGGTCTAGCAATCAGCCCCAGCATTTT CASSFRSSNQPQHF
- TRBD1 TRBJ1-1 TRBV2 TGTGCCAGCAGTGAACCCGACAGGGGGCCTACTGAAGCTTTCTTT CASSEPDRGPTEAFF
- TRBD1 TRBJ1-1 TRBV5-1 TGCGCCAGCAGCCCGGGGACAGGGAGTAACACTGAAGCTTTCTTT CASSPGTGSNTEAFF
many - TRBJ2-5 TRBV7-7 TGTGCCAGCAGCTTAGAAGGGCGGGATGAAGAGACCCAGTACTTC CASSLEGRDEETQYF
many - TRBJ1-5 TRBV12-3/TRBV12-4 TGTGCCAGCAGTTTGGGGGGGTTTCAGCCCCAGCATTTT CASSLGGFQPQHF
few - TRBJ2-4 TRBV20-1 TGCAGTGCAAGAGTCGGTGGAGCCAAAAACATTCAGTACTTC CSARVGGAKNIQYF
many - TRBJ2-2 TRBV28 TGTGCCAGCACCCACGGTTTAGGGACCGGGGAGCTGTTTTTT CASTHGLGTGELFF
many TRBD2 TRBJ2-1 TRBV4-2 TGTGCCAGCAGCCAAAGACGGGGGGGCCAGTACAATGAGCAGTTCTTC CASSQRRGGQYNEQFF
- - TRBJ2-5 TRBV3-1 TGTGCCAGCAGCCACCCTATCAGGGGTCAAGGAGAGACCCAGTACTTC CASSHPIRGQGETQYF
many - TRBJ1-1 TRBV10-2 TGCGCCAGCAGTGTCGGAGAGAACACTGAAGCTTTCTTT CASSVGENTEAFF
many - TRBJ1-2 TRBV12-3/TRBV12-4 TGTGCCAGCAGCTCCGGGACCTACTATGGCTACACCTTC CASSSGTYYGYTF
many - TRBJ2-2 TRBV24-1 TGTGCCACCAGTGATTTAGGCCCCCCAGTGCTGTTTTTT CATSDLGPPVLFF
many - TRBJ1-6 TRBV3-1 TGTGCCAGCAGCCAAGGGCAGGGCTATTCACCCCTCCACTTT CASSQGQGYSPLHF